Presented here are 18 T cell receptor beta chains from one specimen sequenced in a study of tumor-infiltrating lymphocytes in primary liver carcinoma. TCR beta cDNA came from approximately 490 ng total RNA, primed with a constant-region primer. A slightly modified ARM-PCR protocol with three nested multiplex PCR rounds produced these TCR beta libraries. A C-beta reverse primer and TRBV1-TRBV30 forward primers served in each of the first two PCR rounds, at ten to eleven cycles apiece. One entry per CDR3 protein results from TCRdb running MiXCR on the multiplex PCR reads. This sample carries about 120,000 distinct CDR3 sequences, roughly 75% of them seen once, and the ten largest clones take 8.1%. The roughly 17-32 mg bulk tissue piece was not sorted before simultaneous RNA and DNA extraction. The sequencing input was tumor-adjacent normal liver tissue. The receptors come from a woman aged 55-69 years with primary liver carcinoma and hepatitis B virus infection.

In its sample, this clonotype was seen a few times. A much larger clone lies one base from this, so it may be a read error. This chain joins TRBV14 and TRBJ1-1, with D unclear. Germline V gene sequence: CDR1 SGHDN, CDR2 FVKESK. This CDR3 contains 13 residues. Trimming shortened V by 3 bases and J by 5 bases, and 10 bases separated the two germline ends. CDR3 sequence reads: CASSQNVGTEAFF. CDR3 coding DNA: TGTGCCAGCAGCCAGAACGTGGGGACTGAAGCTTTCTTT.

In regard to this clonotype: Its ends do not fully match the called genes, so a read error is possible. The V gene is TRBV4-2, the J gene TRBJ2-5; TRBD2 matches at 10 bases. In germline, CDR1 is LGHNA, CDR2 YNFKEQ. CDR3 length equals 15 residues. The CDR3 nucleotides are TGTGCCATCAGCCGAGCGGGAGGGGGAGAAGAGACCCAGTACTTT. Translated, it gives CAISRAGGGEETQYF.

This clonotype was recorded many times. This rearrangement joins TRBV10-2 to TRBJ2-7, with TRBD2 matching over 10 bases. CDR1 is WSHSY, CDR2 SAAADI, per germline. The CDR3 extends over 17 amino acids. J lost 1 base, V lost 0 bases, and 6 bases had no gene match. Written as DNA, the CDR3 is TGCGCCAGCAGTGAGTCCGGGGTGACTAGCGGGTCCTACGAGCAGTACTTC. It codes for CASSESGVTSGSYEQYF.

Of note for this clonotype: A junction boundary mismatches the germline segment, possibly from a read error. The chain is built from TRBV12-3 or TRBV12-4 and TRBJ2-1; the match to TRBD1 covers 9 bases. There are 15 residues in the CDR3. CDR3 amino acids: CVTSLRRTGAVEQLF. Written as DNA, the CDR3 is TGTGTCACCTCCCTTAGGAGGACAGGGGCTGTTGAGCAGCTCTTC.

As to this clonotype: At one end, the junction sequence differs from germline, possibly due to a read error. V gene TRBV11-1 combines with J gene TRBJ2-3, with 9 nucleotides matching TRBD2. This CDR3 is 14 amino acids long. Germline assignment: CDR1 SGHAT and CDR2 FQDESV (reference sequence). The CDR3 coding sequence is TGTGCCAGCAGCTCATGGCAACGTGCGGGAGGGTCTCACTTT. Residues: CASSSWQRAGGSHF.

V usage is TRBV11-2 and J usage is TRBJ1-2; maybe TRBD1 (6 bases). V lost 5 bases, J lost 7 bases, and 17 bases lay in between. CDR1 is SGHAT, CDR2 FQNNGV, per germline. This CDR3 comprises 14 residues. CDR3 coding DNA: TGTGCCAGCAGCACAAATGGACAGCCCTGTGGCTACACCTTC. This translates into CASSTNGQPCGYTF.

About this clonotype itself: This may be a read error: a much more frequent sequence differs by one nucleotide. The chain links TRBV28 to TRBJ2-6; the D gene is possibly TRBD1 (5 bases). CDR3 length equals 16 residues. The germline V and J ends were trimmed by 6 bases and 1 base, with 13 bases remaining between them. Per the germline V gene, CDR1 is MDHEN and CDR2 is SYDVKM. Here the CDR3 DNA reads TGTGCCAGCAGCATCACCTGGACATCTGGGGCCAACGTCCTGACTTTC. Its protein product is CASSITWTSGANVLTF. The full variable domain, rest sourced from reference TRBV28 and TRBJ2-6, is DVKVTQSSRYLVKRTGEKVFLECVQDMDHENMFWYRQDPGLGLRLIYFSYDVKMKEKGDIPEGYSVSREKKERFSLILESASTNQTSMYLCASSITWTSGANVLTFGAGSRLTVL.

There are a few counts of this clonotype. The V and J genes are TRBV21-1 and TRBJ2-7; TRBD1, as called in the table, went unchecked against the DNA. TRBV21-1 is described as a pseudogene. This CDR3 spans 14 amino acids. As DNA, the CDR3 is TGTGCCAGCAGCAGGAGATTGGGCGGCTACGAGCAGTACTTC. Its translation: CASSRRLGGYEQYF.

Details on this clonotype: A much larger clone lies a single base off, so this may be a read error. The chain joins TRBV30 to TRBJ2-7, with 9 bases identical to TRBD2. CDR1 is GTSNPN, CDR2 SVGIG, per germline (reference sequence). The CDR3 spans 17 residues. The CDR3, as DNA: TGTGCCTGGAGTGTCATTGGGACGGCGGGAGGGAAATACGAGCAGCACTTC. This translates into CAWSVIGTAGGKYEQHF.

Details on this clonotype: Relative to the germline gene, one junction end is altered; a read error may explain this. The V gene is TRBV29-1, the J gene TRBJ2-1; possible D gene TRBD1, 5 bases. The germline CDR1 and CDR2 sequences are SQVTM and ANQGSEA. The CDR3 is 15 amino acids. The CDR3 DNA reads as TGCAGGGTTGAGGTACACCGGCGATCGGACAATGAGCAGTTTTTC. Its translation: CRVEVHRRSDNEQFF.

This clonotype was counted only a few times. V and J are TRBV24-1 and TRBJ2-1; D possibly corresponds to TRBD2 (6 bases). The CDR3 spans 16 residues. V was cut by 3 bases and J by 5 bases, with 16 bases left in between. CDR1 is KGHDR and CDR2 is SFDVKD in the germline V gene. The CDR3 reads CATSDQHRDWNNEQFF. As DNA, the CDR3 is TGTGCCACCAGTGATCAACACCGGGACTGGAACAATGAGCAGTTCTTC.

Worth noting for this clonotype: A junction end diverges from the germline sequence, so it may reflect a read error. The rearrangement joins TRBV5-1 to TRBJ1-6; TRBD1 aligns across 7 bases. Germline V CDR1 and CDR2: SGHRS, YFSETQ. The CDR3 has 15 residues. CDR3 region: CTSSLSTGSTSPLHF. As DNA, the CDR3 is TGCACCAGCAGCTTGTCGACAGGGAGCACTTCTCCCCTCCACTTT.

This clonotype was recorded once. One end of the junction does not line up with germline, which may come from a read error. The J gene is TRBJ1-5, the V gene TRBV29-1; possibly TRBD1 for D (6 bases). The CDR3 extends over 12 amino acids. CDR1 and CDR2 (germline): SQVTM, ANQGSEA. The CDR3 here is CSVRGSNQPLHF. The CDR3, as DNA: TGCAGCGTTAGGGGGAGTAATCAGCCCCTGCATTTT.

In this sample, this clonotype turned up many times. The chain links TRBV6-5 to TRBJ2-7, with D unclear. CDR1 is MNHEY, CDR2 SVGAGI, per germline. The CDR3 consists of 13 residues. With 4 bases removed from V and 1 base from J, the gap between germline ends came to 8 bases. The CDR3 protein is CASSFGRSYEQYF. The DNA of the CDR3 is TGTGCCAGCAGTTTTGGACGGTCCTACGAGCAGTACTTC.

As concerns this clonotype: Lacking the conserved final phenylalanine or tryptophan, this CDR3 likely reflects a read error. The CDR3 DNA follows: TGCAGGGTTGAAGGGACAGGGGACGAGCAGTACTAC. This translates into CRVEGTGDEQYY. V and J are TRBV29-1 and TRBJ2-7, with 10 nucleotides matching TRBD1. The length of the CDR3 is 12 residues. Germline V gene lookup returns CDR1 SQVTM and CDR2 ANQGSEA.

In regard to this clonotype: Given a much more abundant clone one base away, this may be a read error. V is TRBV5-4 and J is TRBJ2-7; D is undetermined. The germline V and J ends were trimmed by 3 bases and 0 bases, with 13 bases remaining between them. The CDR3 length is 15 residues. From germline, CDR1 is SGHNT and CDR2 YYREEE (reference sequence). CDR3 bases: TGTGCCAGCAGCTCACCCCACACTCGCTCCTACGAGCAGTACTTC. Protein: CASSSPHTRSYEQYF. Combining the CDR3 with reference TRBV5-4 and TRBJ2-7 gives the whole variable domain ETGVTQSPTHLIKTRGQQVTLRCSSQSGHNTVSWYQQALGQGPQFIFQYYREEENGRGNFPPRFSGLQFPNYSSELNVNALELDDSALYLCASSSPHTRSYEQYFGPGTRLTVT.

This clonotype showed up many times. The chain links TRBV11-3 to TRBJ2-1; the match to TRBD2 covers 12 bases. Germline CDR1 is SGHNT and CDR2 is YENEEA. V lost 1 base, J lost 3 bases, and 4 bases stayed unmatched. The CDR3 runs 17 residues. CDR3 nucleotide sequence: TGTGCCAGCAGCTTAGGCCTACTAGCGGGAGGCTACAATGAGCAGTTCTTC. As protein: CASSLGLLAGGYNEQFF.

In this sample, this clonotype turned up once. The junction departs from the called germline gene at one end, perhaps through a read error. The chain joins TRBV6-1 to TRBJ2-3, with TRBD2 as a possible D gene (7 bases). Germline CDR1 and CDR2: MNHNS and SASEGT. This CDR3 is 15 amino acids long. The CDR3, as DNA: TGTGCCAACACCCCGGGGCGGGGGCGGCCAGATATGCAGTATTTT. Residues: CANTPGRGRPDMQYF.